This entry concerns a single T cell receptor (beta chain). A junction boundary mismatches the germline segment, possibly from a read error. The patients had localized lung adenocarcinoma, a non-small cell subtype. TCRdb processed the PCR reads anew with MiXCR; each CDR3 protein has one entry. The sample includes around 15,000 distinct CDR3 sequences, roughly 40% seen only once; the top ten take roughly a sixth. CDR1 is MNHNS and CDR2 is SASEGT in the germline V gene. The CDR3 contains 17 residues. This record belongs to a study of CD4 and CD8 cells across lung adenocarcinoma regions. The sample was CD4+ T cells from the center of a lung tumor. The rearrangement uses TRBV6-1 and TRBJ2-3; the D call may be TRBD1 or TRBD2 (6 bases each). The sequence derives from a male donor with lung adenocarcinoma. The CD4 and CD8 labels of this study may be unreliable. CDR3 in amino acids: CASSRGPGGGDQETQYF. The CDR3 bases are TGTGCCAGCAGTAGGGGCCCCGGGGGCGGAGACCAAGAGACGCAGTACTTT.